The T cell receptor (beta chain) described here comes from a study of shared clonotypes between healthy human individuals. Assay execution took place at the deep level. Replicate PCRs were loaded with approximately 310 ng DNA from unsorted PBMC, about 29,000 T cell genomes. Original analysis: Sequence data from immunoSEQ were junction-only and lacked quality scores; consequently, filtering differed. Only in-frame clones appear in the TCRdb table, and some are missing; sequencing was by immunoSEQ multiplex PCR. V and J calls and clone size are given by that table; D and trimming were obtained from the DNA. The sample records fewer than 550,000 clones, roughly 85% being singletons. From germline, CDR1 is SGDLS and CDR2 YYNGEE. There are 15 residues in the CDR3. V was pared by 4 bases and J by 5 bases, with 6 bases of the junction left unmatched.

The source material was PBMCs. This chain joins TRBV9 and TRBJ2-1; TRBD2 aligns across 10 bases. This TCR was recovered from a woman aged 40 to 55 in good health. Some clones in this sample may be carry-over from other donors' samples. Here the CDR3 DNA reads TGTGCCAGCAGCTCCCGGACTAGCGGCGACAATGAGCAGTTCTTC. Encoded protein: CASSSRTSGDNEQFF.